This note documents a single TCR beta chain sequence. The CDR3 length is 18 residues. The V gene's germline CDR1 is SGHRS and CDR2 YFSETQ. The ends lost 3 bases at V and 0 bases at J; junction bases unmatched: 13. This sample stems from a study of blood T cell repertoires in COVID-19. Study-wide context: The samples span acute and convalescent COVID-19 from the United States, Italy and Spain. In each case, the material was cDNA or gDNA derived from T cells, B-cell-depleted T cells, or PBMCs.

Per the original data handling: Reference gene primers were amplified, and this amplification served to estimate nucleated cell counts. Sequencing was performed with immunoSEQ multiplex PCR; in TCRdb, only in-frame clones are kept and a portion is missing. V, J and clone size are those of that table, while D and trimming were read from the DNA. The table has 110,000 to 150,000 clones, 60% to 85% seen once; the top ten hold 1.9%. Material for sequencing was peripheral blood. The rearrangement joins TRBV5-1 to TRBJ2-3, with TRBD1 matching over 7 bases. The receptor comes from a woman aged 60-75 years with acute or convalescent COVID-19. CDR3 in DNA: TGCGCCAGCAGCTCCGGACAGGCAGCCCTCGTTAGCACAGATACGCAGTATTTT. This sequence encodes CASSSGQAALVSTDTQYF.